This T cell receptor (beta chain) appears in the sequencing data of a study of T cells in localized non-small cell lung cancer. Study-wide results and limits: A raised T cell density in blood coincided with lengthier overall survival. Researchers found a median approximately 53 of the top 100 tumor clones in adjacent lung. Heterogeneity stays possible, as sequencing covered only one tumor region. Compared with tumor, uninvolved adjacent lung displayed greater T cell clonality, ranking highest overall.

This CDR3 is 19 amino acids long. V dropped 5 bases and J dropped 4; count of bases not matched to a gene: 21. From germline, CDR1 is SGHAT and CDR2 FQNNGV. About this clone itself: Its matching antigen is unknown.

The assay was immunoSEQ multiplex PCR, and TCRdb's table has in-frame clones only and misses some. The data hold 30,000 to 35,000 clones, with 91% observed a single time. The receptor comes from a female donor of 60 years or more with stage II lung adenocarcinoma. The material sequenced was peripheral blood mononuclear cells, taken before any cancer treatment. This sequence joins TRBV11-2 and TRBJ2-7, with 9 bases aligning to TRBD2. The CDR3 coding sequence is TGTGCCAGCAGCCAAGATGAGGGTAGCGGGAGAGTCTATTCTTACGAGCAGTACTTC. It encodes CASSQDEGSGRVYSYEQYF.